This T cell receptor (beta chain) was documented in a study of cytomegalovirus exposure and HLA in healthy donors. Whole-study context: There were approximately 400 genotyped donors. Of these, about 81% fell in the genetic ancestry cluster associated with self-reported Caucasian donors.

Both 60 Vbeta primers and 13 Jbeta primers went into the PCR. Sequencing used immunoSEQ multiplex PCR; TCRdb keeps in-frame clones, though not all of them. The sample includes some 200,000 clones, 73% of them seen just once. The germline gives CDR1 LNHNV, CDR2 YYDKDF (reference sequence). The CDR3 contains 16 residues. Study-wide points: Common viral pathogens seemed, in a later analysis, to connect with several of the most significant clusters. A reported reduction in N-insertions relative to the roughly 700-donor mean was seen in an Asian-associated ancestry cluster in a later analysis.

As concerns this clone: Its antigen is not known.

The chain combines TRBV15 with TRBJ2-5; 10 nucleotides agree with TRBD2. TRBJ2-7 explains the end of the DNA better; the J call may be wrong. The sequenced sample was PBMCs. The source is a woman aged 25 to 39 in good health and CMV-seronegative. CDR3 nucleotides: TGTGCCACCAGCACCCCTAGCGGGAGTGGGTCCTACGAGCAGTACTTC. It encodes CATSTPSGSGSYEQYF.